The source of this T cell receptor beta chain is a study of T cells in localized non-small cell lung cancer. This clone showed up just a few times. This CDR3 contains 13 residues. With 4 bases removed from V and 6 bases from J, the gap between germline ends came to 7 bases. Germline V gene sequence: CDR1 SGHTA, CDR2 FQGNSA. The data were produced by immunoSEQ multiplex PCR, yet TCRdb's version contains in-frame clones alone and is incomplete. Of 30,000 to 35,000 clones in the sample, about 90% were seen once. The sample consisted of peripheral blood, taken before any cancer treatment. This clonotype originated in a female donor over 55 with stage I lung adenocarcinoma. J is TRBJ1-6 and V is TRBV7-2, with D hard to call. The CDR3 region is CASSSRANSPLHF. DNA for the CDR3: TGTGCCAGCAGCTCGAGGGCTAATTCACCCCTCCACTTT.